A single sample gave rise to the 3 T cell receptor beta chains below, sequenced in a study of T cells after yellow fever vaccination. MiXCR, run by TCRdb on the 5' RACE reads, gives a single entry per CDR3 protein. Of about 300,000 distinct CDR3 sequences in the sample, 6.8% were seen once. The sample here was PBMCs, taken roughly 46 days after the first yellow fever vaccination. All receptors come from a man younger than 30 who received the YFV17D yellow fever vaccine.

This clonotype was picked up many times. The V call is TRBV12-3 or TRBV12-4, the J call TRBJ2-1, with 9 bases fitting TRBD2. The length of the CDR3 is 15 residues. J gave up 11 bases and V 5 bases, and 13 bases lay outside the gene matches. CDR3 protein: CASSDPKRGALKQFF. The CDR3 DNA follows: TGTGCCAGCAGTGACCCCAAGCGGGGGGCCCTGAAGCAGTTCTTC.

Ten or more counts support this clonotype. The V and J genes are TRBV28 and TRBJ1-3; 9 bases align to TRBD1. The V gene's germline CDR1 is MDHEN and CDR2 SYDVKM. This CDR3 contains 16 residues. V shed 5 bases, J shed 3 bases, and the junction held 8 bases outside the gene matches. The CDR3 DNA follows: TGTGCCAGCAGTGTGGTCGGACAGGGGTTTGGAAACACCATATATTTT. Amino acid sequence: CASSVVGQGFGNTIYF.

This clonotype has just a few counts. The chain couples TRBV5-6 to TRBJ1-2, with a possible D match to TRBD1 (5 bases). CDR3 length equals 12 residues. Germline CDR1 SGHDT, CDR2 YYEEEE. Trimming pared 1 base from V and 10 bases from J, leaving 11 bases between. Here the CDR3 DNA reads TGTGCCAGCAGCTTGCCTGACAGTTTCTACACCTTC. Translated, it gives CASSLPDSFYTF.